Detailed here is one T cell receptor (beta chain). Sequencing was performed with immunoSEQ multiplex PCR; in TCRdb, only in-frame clones are kept and a portion is missing. The table has about 38,000 clones, approximately 94% seen once. This sample stems from a study of T cells in tuberculosis. CDR1 is MGHRA and CDR2 is YSYEKL in the germline V gene. V was cut by 1 base and J by 6 bases, with 16 bases left in between. This CDR3 contains 17 residues. Documented time point: new active TB diagnosis, blood taken before or within 7 days of starting treatment. This clonotype originated in an adult with tuberculosis. The material was PBMCs, obtained at tuberculosis diagnosis. The chain employs TRBV4-1 and TRBJ1-6; D possibly corresponds to TRBD1 (6 bases). CDR3 nucleotide sequence: TGCGCCAGCAGCCAAGCGGTTGCAGGGGCGATTAATTCACCCCTCCACTTT. This translates into CASSQAVAGAINSPLHF.